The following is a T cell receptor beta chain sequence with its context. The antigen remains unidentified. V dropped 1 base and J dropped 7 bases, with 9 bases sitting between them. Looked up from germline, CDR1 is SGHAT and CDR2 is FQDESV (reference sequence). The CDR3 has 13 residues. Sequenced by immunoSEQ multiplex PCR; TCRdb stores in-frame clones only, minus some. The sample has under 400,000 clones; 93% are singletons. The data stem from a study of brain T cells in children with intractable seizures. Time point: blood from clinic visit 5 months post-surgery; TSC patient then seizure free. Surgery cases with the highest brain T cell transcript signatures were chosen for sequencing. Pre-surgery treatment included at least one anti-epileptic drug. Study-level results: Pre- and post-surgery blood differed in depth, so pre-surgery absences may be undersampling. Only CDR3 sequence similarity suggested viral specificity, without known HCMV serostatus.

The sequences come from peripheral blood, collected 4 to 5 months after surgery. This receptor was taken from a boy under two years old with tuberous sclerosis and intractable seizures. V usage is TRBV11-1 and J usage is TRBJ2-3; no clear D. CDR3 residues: CASSLGGLNTQYF. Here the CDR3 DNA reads TGTGCCAGCAGCTTAGGGGGTTTGAATACGCAGTATTTT.